The 9 T cell receptor beta chains reported below all come from one sample, sequenced in a study of blood T cell repertoires in COVID-19. TCRdb's copy holds only in-frame clones and misses some; the assay was immunoSEQ multiplex PCR. The sample lists 300,000 to 400,000 clones, around 90% seen once, with approximately 2.9% in the top ten. The material sequenced was peripheral blood. These receptors all stem from a woman between 25 and 40 years old with COVID-19, enrolled during active disease.

V and J are TRBV5-6 and TRBJ1-2; D perhaps matches TRBD1 (6 bases). Germline assignment: CDR1 SGHDT and CDR2 YYEEEE. The CDR3 length is 15 residues. The ends were cut back, 2 bases at V and 3 bases at J, with 14 bases in the middle. CDR3 coding DNA: TGTGCCAGCAGCTTAACCGGGACATCAGACTATGGCTACACCTTC. Its translation is CASSLTGTSDYGYTF.

V is TRBV15 and J is TRBJ2-5; maybe TRBD1 (5 bases). Germline values: CDR1 LNHNV, CDR2 YYDKDF (reference sequence). V lost 0 bases to trimming and J lost 4 bases, with 12 bases between them. The CDR3 has 15 residues. CDR3 in DNA: TGTGCCACCAGCAGAGAGGGCAGGGAAGGAGAGACCCAGTACTTC. Its translation is CATSREGREGETQYF.

The chain uses TRBV19 and TRBJ1-5; 9 bases are shared with TRBD1. The CDR3 spans 14 residues. Trimming cost V 2 bases and J 7 bases; bases outside gene matches: 3. Germline CDR1 and CDR2: LNHDA and SQIVND (reference sequence). DNA of the CDR3: TGTGCCAGTAGTATAACAGGGGGCAGGCAGCCCCAGCATTTT. Translation: CASSITGGRQPQHF.

The genes are TRBV5-1 and TRBJ2-3; D uncertain. Germline V gene data show CDR1 as SGHRS and CDR2 as YFSETQ. Deletions cut 4 bases from V and 0 bases from J, with 15 bases between. The CDR3 totals 16 residues. CDR3 residues: CASSPLLRSSTDTQYF. The DNA of the CDR3 is TGCGCCAGCAGCCCACTTCTTCGGTCGAGCACAGATACGCAGTATTTT.

The rearrangement joins TRBV6-5 to TRBJ1-1; TRBD1 agrees at 7 bases. CDR3 length: 14 amino acids. Germline V gene lookup returns CDR1 MNHEY and CDR2 SVGAGI. The junction had 4 bases not matched to a gene; V was cut back by 6 bases and J by 0 bases. DNA of the CDR3: TGTGCCAGCAGGCTACAGGGGATGAACACTGAAGCTTTCTTT. It is translated as CASRLQGMNTEAFF.

The V call is TRBV18, the J call TRBJ1-6; TRBD1 agrees at 7 bases. This CDR3 contains 17 residues. Germline V lookup: CDR1 KGHSH, CDR2 LQKENI. The J segment lost 10 bases and the V segment lost 3 bases, leaving 15 bases of the junction unmatched. The CDR3 DNA reads TGTGCCAGCTCACCCAACCCGGGACAGCGGTCCGGGTCACCCCTCCACTTT. Translating gives CASSPNPGQRSGSPLHF.

The rearrangement links TRBV15 to TRBJ1-1, with unresolved D. Germline values: CDR1 LNHNV, CDR2 YYDKDF (reference sequence). Trimming removed 0 bases at V and 0 bases at J, with 11 bases between. CDR3 length equals 16 residues. The CDR3 is CATSREGPQLNTEAFF. The CDR3, as DNA: TGTGCCACCAGCAGAGAGGGCCCACAACTGAACACTGAAGCTTTCTTT.

The chain has TRBV29-1 and TRBJ1-6, with 8 bases that match TRBD1. CDR1 and CDR2 (germline): SQVTM, ANQGSEA. The CDR3 covers 14 residues. V shed 5 bases and J 6 bases; nucleotides not matched to a gene: 6. The CDR3 region has the DNA TGCAGCGTTTCCACCACAGGGGGTAATTCACCCCTCCACTTT. Translated, it gives CSVSTTGGNSPLHF.

The J gene is TRBJ2-2, the V gene TRBV19; 7 positions agree with TRBD1. The V gene's germline CDR1 is LNHDA and CDR2 SQIVND (reference sequence). The V gene end was trimmed by 0 bases and the J gene end by 0 bases; junction bases not matched to a gene: 4. The CDR3 has 17 residues. In DNA, the CDR3 is TGTGCCAGTAGTATAGATCCCGGGACAGCGAACACCGGGGAGCTGTTTTTT. The encoded protein is CASSIDPGTANTGELFF.